Below, 16 T cell receptor beta chains from the same sample are listed, as sequenced in a study of T-cell reconstitution after alpha-beta-depleted transplantation in children. Preparation of the TCRbeta library was carried out with unique molecular identifiers. MiXCR, applied by TCRdb to the PCR reads, yields one record per CDR3 protein. The sample consists of about 300,000 distinct CDR3 sequences, 10% of them appearing once. The sample here was PBMCs, taken before TCRalphabeta/CD19-depleted stem cell transplant. The receptors stem from a boy younger than two with acute myeloid leukemia, due to receive a stem cell transplant.

This clonotype was recorded many times. The chain is built from TRBV2 and TRBJ2-7; D is undetermined. V was cut by 4 bases and J by 5 bases, with 3 bases left in between. CDR3 size: 10 residues. Germline values: CDR1 SNHLY, CDR2 FYNNEI. The CDR3 region is CASSAHEQYF. The DNA for the CDR3 is TGTGCCAGCAGTGCCCACGAGCAGTACTTC.

This clonotype was detected many times. This sequence joins TRBV7-3 and TRBJ2-1; TRBD2 matches at 8 bases. V was clipped by 3 bases and J by 5 bases; unmatched bases: 6. Germline lookup yields CDR1 SGHTA and CDR2 FQGTGA. CDR3 size: 15 residues. DNA of the CDR3: TGTGCCAGCAGCTTGAGCGGGAGAACGGACAATGAGCAGTTCTTC. Translating it yields CASSLSGRTDNEQFF.

The table lists this clonotype with a few counts. The chain uses TRBV20-1 and TRBJ1-1; the match to TRBD1 covers 7 bases. This CDR3 has 13 amino acids. Germline CDR1 reads DFQATT; CDR2 reads SNEGSKA (reference sequence). With 7 bases clipped from V and 0 bases from J, the junction kept 5 bases outside the gene matches. As DNA, the CDR3 is TGCAGTGTCAGGGGGGGAATGAACACTGAAGCTTTCTTT. This codes for CSVRGGMNTEAFF.

This clonotype was seen repeatedly, ten times or more. The rearrangement links TRBV24-1 to TRBJ2-5; 9 positions match TRBD2. Germline-derived CDR1 and CDR2 are KGHDR and SFDVKD. CDR3 length: 15 residues. V was pared by 3 bases and J by 5 bases, with 6 bases of the junction left unmatched. CDR3 sequence (DNA): TGTGCCACCAGTGATCGAGCGGGGGGAGGGGAGACCCAGTACTTC. It yields the protein CATSDRAGGGETQYF.

The chain carries TRBV19 and TRBJ1-2; 9 positions agree with TRBD1. V trimming: 6 bases; J trimming: 4 bases; junction bases outside the gene matches: 6. The CDR3 contains 14 residues. The germline CDR1 and CDR2 sequences are LNHDA and SQIVND (reference sequence). CDR3 bases: TGTGCCAGTAGGACAGGACAGGGGAGCTATGGCTACACCTTC. This gives the protein CASRTGQGSYGYTF.

There are many counts of this clonotype. This rearrangement joins TRBV18 to TRBJ2-7; tentatively, D is TRBD1 (5 bases). The CDR3 extends over 14 amino acids. The V end was cut by 6 bases, the J end by 0 bases, with 12 bases between. Germline CDR1 and CDR2: KGHSH and LQKENI. CDR3 amino acids: CASSPADSSYEQYF. CDR3 in DNA: TGTGCCAGCTCCCCCGCTGACAGCTCCTACGAGCAGTACTTC.

This clonotype has just a few counts. This rearrangement joins TRBV5-1 to TRBJ1-1; TRBD1 is a possible D gene (5 bases). The CDR3 consists of 14 residues. Trimming took off 4 bases at V and 0 bases at J, with 10 bases between the two ends. The germline CDR1 and CDR2 sequences are SGHRS and YFSETQ. The CDR3 here is CASSGQGVNTEAFF. The CDR3, as DNA: TGCGCCAGCAGCGGTCAGGGAGTGAACACTGAAGCTTTCTTT.

In its sample, this clonotype was seen many times. V is TRBV6-5 and J is TRBJ1-6; D unresolved. Germline lookup yields CDR1 MNHEY and CDR2 SVGAGI. The CDR3 runs 15 residues. Trimming stripped 0 bases from V and 6 bases from J, with 9 bases between. DNA for the CDR3: TGTGCCAGCAGTTACTCACTTACCCTTAATTCACCCCTCCACTTT. It codes for CASSYSLTLNSPLHF.

The table lists this clonotype with many counts. V usage is TRBV28 and J usage is TRBJ2-5, with D perhaps TRBD1 (6 bases). The CDR3 contains 14 residues. The ends were cut back, 3 bases at V and 4 bases at J, with 12 bases in the middle. Germline CDR1 and CDR2: MDHEN and SYDVKM. CDR3: CASSFQGQGETQYF. In DNA form, the CDR3 reads TGTGCCAGCAGTTTCCAGGGGCAGGGAGAGACCCAGTACTTC.

This clonotype was seen at least ten times. This chain links TRBV12-3 or TRBV12-4 with TRBJ2-1, with TRBD2 identical over 11 bases. The CDR3 is 16 amino acids. V was clipped by 1 base and J by 7 bases; unmatched bases: 6. CDR3 nucleotide sequence: TGTGCCAGCAGTTTAGTACGACTAGCGGGATCTAATGAGCAGTTCTTC. The encoded protein is CASSLVRLAGSNEQFF.

The table lists this clonotype with many counts. The chain has TRBV20-1 and TRBJ2-5; D not resolved. Germline assignment: CDR1 DFQATT and CDR2 SNEGSKA (reference sequence). CDR3 size: 10 residues. Trimming removed 4 bases at V and 5 bases at J, with 5 bases between. The CDR3 sequence: CSATTETQYF. CDR3 sequence (DNA): TGCAGTGCTACCACTGAGACCCAGTACTTC.

As concerns this clonotype: A much larger clone sits a single nucleotide away, making a read error possible. The chain has TRBV12-3 or TRBV12-4 and TRBJ2-1, with TRBD2 as a possible D gene (5 bases). This CDR3 contains 16 residues. V lost 6 bases to trimming and J lost 5 bases, with 20 bases between them. The DNA of the CDR3 is TGTGCCAGCAGGCTCATGCTTAGAGGGAAAAACAATGAGCAGTTCTTC. This gives the protein CASRLMLRGKNNEQFF.

This clonotype has ten or more counts. The rearrangement links TRBV10-3 to TRBJ1-1; 7 bases align to TRBD1. The CDR3 is 14 amino acids. Looked up from germline, CDR1 is ENHRY and CDR2 is SYGVKD. The trim removed 6 bases at V and 4 bases at J, leaving 8 bases unmatched. CDR3 nucleotides: TGTGCCATCAGCCGTACAGGGGAGAGCACTGAAGCTTTCTTT. Its translation: CAISRTGESTEAFF.

This chain connects TRBV28 to TRBJ2-7, with TRBD1 matching over 9 bases. V trimming: 5 bases; J trimming: 8 bases; junction bases outside the gene matches: 22. Germline-derived CDR1 and CDR2 are MDHEN and SYDVKM. The CDR3 runs 18 residues. The CDR3 sequence is CASSTYLHRGQAGRKQYF. In DNA form, the CDR3 reads TGTGCCAGCAGTACTTATCTTCACAGGGGGCAGGCGGGACGGAAGCAGTACTTC. The full variable domain, its missing parts supplied by reference TRBV28 and TRBJ2-7, is DVKVTQSSRYLVKRTGEKVFLECVQDMDHENMFWYRQDPGLGLRLIYFSYDVKMKEKGDIPEGYSVSREKKERFSLILESASTNQTSMYLCASSTYLHRGQAGRKQYFGPGTRLTVT.

This clonotype is a singleton in its sample. A much larger clone sits a single nucleotide away, making a read error possible. The J gene is TRBJ2-7, the V gene TRBV28; the D is unclear. This CDR3 region has 15 residues. Germline CDR1 reads MDHEN; CDR2 reads SYDVKM. The V end lost 2 bases, the J end lost 0 bases, and 11 bases lay between the germline ends. CDR3 residues: CASSLVAVISYEQYF. The CDR3 DNA is TGTGCCAGCAGTTTAGTCGCGGTTATCTCCTACGAGCAGTACTTC.

This clonotype was detected ten times or more. The chain links TRBV5-1 to TRBJ2-3; the D gene could be TRBD1 or TRBD2 (5 bases each). CDR3 length equals 13 residues. Germline values: CDR1 SGHRS, CDR2 YFSETQ. Trimming removed 7 bases at V and 0 bases at J, with 9 bases between. The CDR3 DNA is TGCGCCAGCTTGGGACCTAGCACAGATACGCAGTATTTT. It translates to CASLGPSTDTQYF.